This section outlines one T cell receptor beta chain sequence together with its context. These data are taken from a study of shared clonotypes between healthy human individuals. Measured with immunoSEQ multiplex PCR; TCRdb has only the in-frame clones, and not every one. Of roughly 2 million clones in the sample, 85% to 95% were seen once. Sequencing input: naive CD4+ T cells sorted from blood. Subset of the sample: CD45RA+ positively selected. The sequence derives from a man younger than 30 in good health.

CDR3 DNA: TGTGCCACCAGCACCGGGTGGAATACTGAAGCTTTCTTT. It encodes CATSTGWNTEAFF. The rearrangement links TRBV15 to TRBJ1-1; D is uncertain. This CDR3 has 13 amino acids. Trimming removed 4 bases from V and 5 bases from J, with 11 bases in between. Germline CDR1 reads LNHNV; CDR2 reads YYDKDF (reference sequence).